This TCR beta chain was obtained from a study of T cell changes during pregnancy in multiple sclerosis. The method was immunoSEQ multiplex PCR; TCRdb's version includes in-frame clones alone and lacks a portion of them. The table includes 100,000 or so clones, just over 90% detected once. This clonotype was sampled from a female donor with multiple sclerosis, enrolled in a pregnancy study. The material was peripheral blood, obtained in the second trimester of pregnancy.

Here the CDR3 DNA reads TGTGCCACCAGCAGAGATAACGGAGGGCGATGGACTGAGCAGTTCTTC. Residues: CATSRDNGGRWTEQFF. The V gene is TRBV15, the J gene TRBJ2-1; tentatively, D is TRBD2 (6 bases). Trimming took 0 bases from V and 9 from J, leaving 18 bases between them. This CDR3 is built from 16 residues. From germline, CDR1 is LNHNV and CDR2 YYDKDF (reference sequence).